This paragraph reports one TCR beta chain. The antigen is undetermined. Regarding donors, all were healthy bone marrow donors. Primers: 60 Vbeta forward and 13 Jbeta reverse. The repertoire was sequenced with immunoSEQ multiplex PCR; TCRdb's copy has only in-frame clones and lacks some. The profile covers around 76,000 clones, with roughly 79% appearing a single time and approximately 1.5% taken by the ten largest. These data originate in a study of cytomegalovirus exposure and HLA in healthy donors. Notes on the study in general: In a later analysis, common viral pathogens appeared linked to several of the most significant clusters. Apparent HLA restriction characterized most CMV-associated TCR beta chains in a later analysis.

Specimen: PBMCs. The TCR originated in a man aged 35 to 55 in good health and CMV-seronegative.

CDR3 in amino acids: CASSLIGQGGDTQYF. CDR3 nucleotides: TGTGCCAGCAGCTTAATAGGACAGGGAGGAGATACGCAGTATTTT. V usage is TRBV7-3 and J usage is TRBJ2-3; 8 nucleotides match TRBD1. V lost 1 base to trimming and J lost 5 bases; unmatched junction nucleotides: 5. This CDR3 has 15 amino acids. The V gene's germline CDR1 is SGHTA and CDR2 FQGTGA.